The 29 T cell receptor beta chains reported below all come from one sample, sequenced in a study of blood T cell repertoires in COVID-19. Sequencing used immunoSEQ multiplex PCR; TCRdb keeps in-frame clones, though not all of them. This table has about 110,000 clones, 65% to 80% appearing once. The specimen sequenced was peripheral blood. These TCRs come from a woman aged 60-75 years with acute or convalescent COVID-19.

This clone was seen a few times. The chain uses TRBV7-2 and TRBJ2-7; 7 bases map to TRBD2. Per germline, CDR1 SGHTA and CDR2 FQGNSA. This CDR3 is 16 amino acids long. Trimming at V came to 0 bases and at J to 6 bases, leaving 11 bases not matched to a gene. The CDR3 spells CASSLAFGAGDGEQYF. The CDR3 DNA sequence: TGTGCCAGCAGCTTAGCGTTCGGTGCGGGGGACGGCGAGCAGTACTTC.

The CDR3 region has the DNA TGTGCCAGCAGCCAAGTACAGGGAAATGAAAAACTGTTTTTT. The encoded protein is CASSQVQGNEKLFF. The genes are TRBV3-1 (or the pseudogene TRBV3-2) and TRBJ1-4, with D tentatively TRBD1 (6 bases). In germline, CDR1 is LGHDT, CDR2 YNNKEL (reference sequence). Trimming pared 1 base from V and 5 bases from J, leaving 8 bases between. The CDR3 consists of 14 residues.

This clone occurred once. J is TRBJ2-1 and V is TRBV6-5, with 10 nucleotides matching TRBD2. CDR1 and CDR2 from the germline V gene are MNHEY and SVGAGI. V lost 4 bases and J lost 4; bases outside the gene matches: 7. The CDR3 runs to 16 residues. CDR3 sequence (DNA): TGTGCCAGCAGTTTAGTATTAGCGGGGGGATACAATGAGCAGTTCTTC. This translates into CASSLVLAGGYNEQFF.

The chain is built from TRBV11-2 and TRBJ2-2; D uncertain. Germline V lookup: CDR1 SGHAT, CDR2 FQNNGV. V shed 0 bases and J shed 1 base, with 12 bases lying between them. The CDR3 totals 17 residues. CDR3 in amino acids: CASSLDLYSLNTGELFF. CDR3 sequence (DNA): TGTGCCAGCAGCTTAGATCTATACAGCCTGAACACCGGGGAGCTGTTTTTT.

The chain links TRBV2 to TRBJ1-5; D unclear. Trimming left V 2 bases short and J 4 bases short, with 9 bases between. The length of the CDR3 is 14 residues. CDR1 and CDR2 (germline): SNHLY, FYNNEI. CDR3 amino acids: CASSELSSNQPQHF. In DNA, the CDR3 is TGTGCCAGCAGTGAATTGAGCTCTAATCAGCCCCAGCATTTT.

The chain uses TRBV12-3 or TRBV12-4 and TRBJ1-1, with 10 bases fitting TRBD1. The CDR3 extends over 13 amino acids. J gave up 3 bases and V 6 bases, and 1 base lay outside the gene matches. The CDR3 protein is CASRTGGYTEAFF. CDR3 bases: TGTGCCAGCAGGACAGGGGGCTACACTGAAGCTTTCTTT.

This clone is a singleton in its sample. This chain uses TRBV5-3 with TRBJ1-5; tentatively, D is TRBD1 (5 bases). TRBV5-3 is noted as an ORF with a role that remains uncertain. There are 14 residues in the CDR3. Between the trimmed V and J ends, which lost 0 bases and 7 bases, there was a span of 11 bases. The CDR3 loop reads CARSLGRGWQPQHF. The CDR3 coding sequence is TGTGCCAGAAGCTTGGGTCGGGGGTGGCAGCCCCAGCATTTT.

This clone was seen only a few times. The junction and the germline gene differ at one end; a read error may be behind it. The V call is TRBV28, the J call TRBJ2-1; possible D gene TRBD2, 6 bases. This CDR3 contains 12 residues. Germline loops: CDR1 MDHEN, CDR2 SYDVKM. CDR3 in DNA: TGTGCCAGCAGTCCTCTGGCCGGGAGTTCCGTCTTC. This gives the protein CASSPLAGSSVF.

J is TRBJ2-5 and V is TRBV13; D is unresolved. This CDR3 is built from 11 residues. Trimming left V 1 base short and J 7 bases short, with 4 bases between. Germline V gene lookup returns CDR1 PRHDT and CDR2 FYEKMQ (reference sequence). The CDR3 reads CASSLVGTQYF. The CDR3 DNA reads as TGTGCCAGCAGCTTAGTCGGGACCCAGTACTTC.

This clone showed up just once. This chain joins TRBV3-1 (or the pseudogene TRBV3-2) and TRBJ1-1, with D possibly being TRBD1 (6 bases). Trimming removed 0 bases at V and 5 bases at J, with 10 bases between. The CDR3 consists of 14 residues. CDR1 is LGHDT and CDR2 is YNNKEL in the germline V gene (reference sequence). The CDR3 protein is CASSQEGGSTEAFF. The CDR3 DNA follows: TGTGCCAGCAGCCAAGAAGGGGGAAGTACTGAAGCTTTCTTT.

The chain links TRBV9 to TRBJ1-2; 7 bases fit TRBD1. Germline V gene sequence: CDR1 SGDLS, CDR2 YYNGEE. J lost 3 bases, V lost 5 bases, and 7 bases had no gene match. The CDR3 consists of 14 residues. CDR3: CASSKTTGDYGYTF. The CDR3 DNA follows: TGTGCCAGCAGTAAGACCACAGGGGACTATGGCTACACCTTC.

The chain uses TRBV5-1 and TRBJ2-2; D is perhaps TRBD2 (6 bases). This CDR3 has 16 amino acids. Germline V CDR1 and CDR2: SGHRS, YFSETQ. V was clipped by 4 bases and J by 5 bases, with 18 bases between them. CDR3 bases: TGCGCCAGCAGCCCTGGTGGCGGAGGGAGAACCGGGGAGCTGTTTTTT. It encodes CASSPGGGGRTGELFF.

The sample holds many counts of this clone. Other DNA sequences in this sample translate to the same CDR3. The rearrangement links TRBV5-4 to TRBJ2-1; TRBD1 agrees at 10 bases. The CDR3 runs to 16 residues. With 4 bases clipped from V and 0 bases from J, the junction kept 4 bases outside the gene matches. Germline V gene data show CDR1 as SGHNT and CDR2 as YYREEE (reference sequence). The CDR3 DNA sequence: TGTGCCAGCAGCCCGGACAGGGGGTACTCCTACAATGAGCAGTTCTTC. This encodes CASSPDRGYSYNEQFF.

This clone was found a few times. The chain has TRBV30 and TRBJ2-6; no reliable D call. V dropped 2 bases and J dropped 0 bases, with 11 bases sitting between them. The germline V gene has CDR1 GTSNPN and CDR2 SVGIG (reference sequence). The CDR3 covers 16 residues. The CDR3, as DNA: TGTGCCTGGAGTACGGGTGCTTACTCTGGGGCCAACGTCCTGACTTTC. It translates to CAWSTGAYSGANVLTF. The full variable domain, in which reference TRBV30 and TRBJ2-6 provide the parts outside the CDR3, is SQTIHQWPATLVQPVGSPLSLECTVEGTSNPNLYWYRQAAGRGLQLLFYSVGIGQISSEVPQNLSASRPQDRQFILSSKKLLLSDSGFYLCAWSTGAYSGANVLTFGAGSRLTVL.

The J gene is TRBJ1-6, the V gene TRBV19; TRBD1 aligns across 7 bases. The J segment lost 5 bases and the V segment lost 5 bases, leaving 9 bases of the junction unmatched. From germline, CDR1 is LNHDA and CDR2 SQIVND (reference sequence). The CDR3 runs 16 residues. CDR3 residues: CASSRTGPRDNSPLHF. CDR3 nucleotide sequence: TGTGCCAGTAGTCGGACAGGCCCCAGAGATAATTCACCCCTCCACTTT.

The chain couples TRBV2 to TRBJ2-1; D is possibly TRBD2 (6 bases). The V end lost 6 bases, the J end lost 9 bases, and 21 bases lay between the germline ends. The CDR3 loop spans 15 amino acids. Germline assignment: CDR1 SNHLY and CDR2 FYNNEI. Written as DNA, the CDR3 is TGTGCCAGCAGGCCCCGTTGGGGACTCCACCTTGAGCAGTTCTTC. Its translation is CASRPRWGLHLEQFF. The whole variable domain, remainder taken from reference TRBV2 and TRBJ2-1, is EPEVTQTPSHQVTQMGQEVILRCVPISNHLYFYWYRQILGQKVEFLVSFYNNEISEKSEIFDDQFSVERPDGSNFTLKIRSTKLEDSAMYFCASRPRWGLHLEQFFGPGTRLTVL.

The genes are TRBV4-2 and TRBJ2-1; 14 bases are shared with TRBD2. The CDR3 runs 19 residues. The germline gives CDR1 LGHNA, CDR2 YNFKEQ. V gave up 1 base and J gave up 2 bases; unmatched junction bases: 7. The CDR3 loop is CASSQGTTSGGGTYNEQFF. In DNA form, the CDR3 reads TGTGCCAGCAGCCAAGGAACGACTAGCGGGGGGGGCACCTACAATGAGCAGTTCTTC.

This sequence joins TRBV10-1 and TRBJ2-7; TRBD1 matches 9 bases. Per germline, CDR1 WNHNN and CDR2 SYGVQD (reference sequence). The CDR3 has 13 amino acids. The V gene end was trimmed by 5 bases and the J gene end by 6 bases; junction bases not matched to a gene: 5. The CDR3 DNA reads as TGCGCCAGCAGTCGTGGACAGGGGTCCGAGCAGTACTTC. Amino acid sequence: CASSRGQGSEQYF.

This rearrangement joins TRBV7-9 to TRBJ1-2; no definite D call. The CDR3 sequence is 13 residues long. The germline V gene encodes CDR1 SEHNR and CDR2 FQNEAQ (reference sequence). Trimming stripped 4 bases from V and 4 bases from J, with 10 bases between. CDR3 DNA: TGTGCCAGCAGCTCACCCGGCGGCTATGGCTACACCTTC. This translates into CASSSPGGYGYTF.

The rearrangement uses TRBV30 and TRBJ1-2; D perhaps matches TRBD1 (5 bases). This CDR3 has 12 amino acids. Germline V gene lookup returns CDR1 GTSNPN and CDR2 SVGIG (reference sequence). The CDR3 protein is CAVRATAYGYTF. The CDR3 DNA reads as TGTGCGGTACGAGCGACAGCCTATGGCTACACCTTC.

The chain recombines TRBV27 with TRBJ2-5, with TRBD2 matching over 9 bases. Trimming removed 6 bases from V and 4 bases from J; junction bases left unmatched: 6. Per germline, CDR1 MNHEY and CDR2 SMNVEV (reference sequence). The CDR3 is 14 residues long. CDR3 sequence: CASRASGVAETQYF. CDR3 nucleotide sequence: TGTGCCAGCAGGGCTAGCGGGGTGGCAGAGACCCAGTACTTC.

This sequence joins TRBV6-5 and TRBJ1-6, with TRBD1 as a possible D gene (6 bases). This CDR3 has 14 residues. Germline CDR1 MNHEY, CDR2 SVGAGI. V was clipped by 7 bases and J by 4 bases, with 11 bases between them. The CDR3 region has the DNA TGTGCCAGCAACACAGGGTCATATAATTCACCCCTCCACTTT. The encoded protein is CASNTGSYNSPLHF.

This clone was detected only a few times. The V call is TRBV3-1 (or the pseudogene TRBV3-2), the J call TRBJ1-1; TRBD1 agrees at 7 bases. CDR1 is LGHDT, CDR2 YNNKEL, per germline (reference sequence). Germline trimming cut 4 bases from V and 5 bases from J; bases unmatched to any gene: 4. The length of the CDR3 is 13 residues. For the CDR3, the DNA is TGTGCCAGCAGCCCAACAGGGGTTACTGAAGCTTTCTTT. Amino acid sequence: CASSPTGVTEAFF.

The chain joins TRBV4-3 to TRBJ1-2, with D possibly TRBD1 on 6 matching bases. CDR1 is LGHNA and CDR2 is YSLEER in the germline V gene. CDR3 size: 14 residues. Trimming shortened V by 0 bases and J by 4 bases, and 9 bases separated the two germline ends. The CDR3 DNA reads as TGCGCCAGCAGCCAAGACAGGGGACCCTATGGCTACACCTTC. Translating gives CASSQDRGPYGYTF.

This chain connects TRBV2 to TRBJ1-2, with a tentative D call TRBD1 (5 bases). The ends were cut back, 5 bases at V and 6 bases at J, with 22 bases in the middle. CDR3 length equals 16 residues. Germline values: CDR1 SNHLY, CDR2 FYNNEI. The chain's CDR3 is CASSPRLAAGGDGYTF. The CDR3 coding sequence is TGTGCCAGCAGTCCAAGACTTGCTGCCGGAGGGGATGGCTACACCTTC.

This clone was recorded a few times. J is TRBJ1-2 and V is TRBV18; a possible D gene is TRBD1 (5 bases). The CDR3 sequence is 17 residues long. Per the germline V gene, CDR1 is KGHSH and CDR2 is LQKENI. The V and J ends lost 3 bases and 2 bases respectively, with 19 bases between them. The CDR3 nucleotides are TGTGCCAGCTCACCTGAAAGGGCCACAGGCCTAAACTATGGCTACACCTTC. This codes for CASSPERATGLNYGYTF.

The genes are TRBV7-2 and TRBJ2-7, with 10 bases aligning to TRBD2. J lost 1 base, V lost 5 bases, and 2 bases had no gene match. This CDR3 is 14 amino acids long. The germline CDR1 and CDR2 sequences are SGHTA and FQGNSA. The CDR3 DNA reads TGTGCCAGCAGCGTTAGCGGGAGGTCCTACGAGCAGTACTTC. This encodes CASSVSGRSYEQYF.

In DNA form, the CDR3 reads TGTGCCAGCCACAGGGATAGCAATCAGCCCCAGCATTTT. Its protein product is CASHRDSNQPQHF. V and J are TRBV2 and TRBJ1-5; tentatively, D is TRBD1 (6 bases). Germline V gene lookup returns CDR1 SNHLY and CDR2 FYNNEI. The CDR3 is made up of 13 amino acids. Trimming took off 8 bases at V and 0 bases at J, with 8 bases between the two ends. Full variable domain (missing parts from reference TRBV2 and TRBJ1-5): EPEVTQTPSHQVTQMGQEVILRCVPISNHLYFYWYRQILGQKVEFLVSFYNNEISEKSEIFDDQFSVERPDGSNFTLKIRSTKLEDSAMYFCASHRDSNQPQHFGDGTRLSIL.

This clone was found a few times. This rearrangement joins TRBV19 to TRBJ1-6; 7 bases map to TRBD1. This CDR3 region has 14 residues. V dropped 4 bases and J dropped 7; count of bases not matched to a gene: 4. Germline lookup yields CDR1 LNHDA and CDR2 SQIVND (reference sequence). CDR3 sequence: CASSTGTANSPLHF. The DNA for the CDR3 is TGTGCCAGTAGTACTGGGACAGCCAATTCACCCCTCCACTTT.